The next 5 T cell receptor beta chains were all read from a single sample in a study of blood T cell repertoires in COVID-19. The data were produced by immunoSEQ multiplex PCR, yet TCRdb's version contains in-frame clones alone and is incomplete. Counted here are 100,000 or so clones, about 80% occurring once; the ten biggest clones make up about 12%. Material: peripheral blood. The receptors were gathered from a woman aged 70-85 years with acute or convalescent COVID-19.

This clone was seen once. The germline gene is not matched at one end of the junction; a read error may be the cause. DNA for the CDR3: TGCGCCAGCAGCTTGGCGGCAGGGGTCAACGTCCTGACTTTC. It yields the protein CASSLAAGVNVLTF. This chain connects TRBV5-1 to TRBJ2-6; D is perhaps TRBD1 (6 bases). Germline assignment: CDR1 SGHRS and CDR2 YFSETQ. The CDR3 contains 14 residues.

This clone was observed a single time. The V gene is TRBV9, the J gene TRBJ1-3; tentative D call: TRBD1 (6 bases). Trimming removed 4 bases at V and 1 base at J, with 9 bases between. This CDR3 is built from 14 residues. Germline assignment: CDR1 SGDLS and CDR2 YYNGEE. The CDR3 DNA sequence: TGTGCCAGCAGCTTAACAGGGTCTGGAAACACCATATATTTT. Amino acids: CASSLTGSGNTIYF. The full variable domain, completed using reference TRBV9 and TRBJ1-3, is DSGVTQTPKHLITATGQRVTLRCSPRSGDLSVYWYQQSLDQGLQFLIQYYNGEERAKGNILERFSAQQFPDLHSELNLSSLELGDSALYFCASSLTGSGNTIYFGEGSWLTVV.

This sequence joins TRBV6-6 and TRBJ1-2; 10 nucleotides line up with TRBD1. CDR3 size: 14 residues. Germline CDR1 is MNHNY and CDR2 is SVGAGI (reference sequence). V was clipped by 5 bases and J by 8 bases; unmatched bases: 8. This CDR3 reads CASSTGTGVGGYTF. The DNA for the CDR3 is TGTGCCAGCAGTACCGGGACAGGGGTCGGAGGCTACACCTTC.

This sequence joins TRBV7-8 and TRBJ1-1; 7 bases match TRBD1. Germline V gene data show CDR1 as SGHVS and CDR2 as FQNEAQ. The CDR3 extends over 17 amino acids. J gave up 5 bases and V 5 bases, and 17 bases lay outside the gene matches. The CDR3 is CASSPHLGNTQGTEAFF. For the CDR3, the DNA is TGTGCCAGCAGCCCACACCTGGGGAACACACAGGGGACTGAAGCTTTCTTT. Supplemented by reference TRBV7-8 and TRBJ1-1, the full variable domain reads GAGVSQSPRYKVAKRGQDVALRCDPISGHVSLFWYQQALGQGPEFLTYFQNEAQLDKSGLPSDRFFAERPEGSVSTLKIQRTQQEDSAVYLCASSPHLGNTQGTEAFFGQGTRLTVV.

This clone was seen only once. The chain employs TRBV13 and TRBJ1-1; TRBD1 might be the D (6 bases). Germline CDR1 is PRHDT and CDR2 is FYEKMQ (reference sequence). V shed 1 base and J shed 0 bases, with 15 bases lying between them. CDR3 length: 17 residues. The CDR3, as DNA: TGTGCCAGCAGCTTAGCGGTAACACAGGGAGTGAACACTGAAGCTTTCTTT. Translated, it gives CASSLAVTQGVNTEAFF.